Shown below are 3 T cell receptor beta chains from a single sample sequenced in a study of T cells after yellow fever vaccination. TCRdb re-derived calls from the 5' RACE reads in MiXCR, one entry per CDR3 protein. The table includes some 70,000 distinct CDR3 sequences, approximately 7% detected once. The source material was CD8+ T cells sorted from PBMCs, sampled around 45 days after the first yellow fever vaccination. The receptors come from a man in his late teens or twenties who received the YFV17D yellow fever vaccine.

This clonotype has a count of ten or more. V gene TRBV6-5 combines with J gene TRBJ2-7; 9 bases are shared with TRBD2. V lost 0 bases and J lost 4; bases outside the gene matches: 13. The CDR3 is 18 amino acids. The germline gives CDR1 MNHEY, CDR2 SVGAGI. This CDR3 is CASSYSIPIAGENYEQYF. The CDR3 DNA sequence: TGTGCCAGCAGTTACTCGATCCCAATAGCGGGGGAGAATTACGAGCAGTACTTC.

This clonotype has ten or more counts. The J gene is TRBJ2-1, the V gene TRBV6-2 or TRBV6-3; 7 bases are shared with TRBD1. Germline V gives CDR1 MNHEY, CDR2 SVGEGT. The ends lost 9 bases at V and 3 bases at J; junction bases unmatched: 20. The CDR3 contains 18 residues. The CDR3 region is CASLPARIDRVDYNEQFF. Here the CDR3 DNA reads TGTGCCAGTCTGCCGGCTCGTATAGACAGGGTGGACTACAATGAGCAGTTCTTC.

Only a few counts were recorded for this clonotype. CDR3 sequence (DNA): TGTGCCAGCAGCGTAGATCGGAACAATGAGCAGTTCTTC. Amino acids: CASSVDRNNEQFF. The rearrangement uses TRBV9 and TRBJ2-1; D gene ambiguous. V lost 0 bases to trimming and J lost 5 bases, with 6 bases between them. Germline V lookup: CDR1 SGDLS, CDR2 YYNGEE. CDR3 length: 13 residues.